The 14 T cell receptor beta chains below were found in one sample sequenced in a study of response to subunit inactivated influenza vaccine. Using its own MiXCR run on the RT-PCR reads, TCRdb lists one record per CDR3 protein. The data hold about 700,000 distinct CDR3 sequences, with approximately 15% observed a single time. The source material was PBMCs from blood, sampled 14 days before vaccination. The receptors were sampled from a man between 45 and 60 years old who received an inactivated influenza vaccine.

This clonotype appeared a few times. This sequence joins TRBV5-6 and TRBJ2-5; TRBD1 matches at 7 bases. The CDR3 is made up of 15 amino acids. The trim removed 3 bases at V and 3 bases at J, leaving 8 bases unmatched. Germline V gene data show CDR1 as SGHDT and CDR2 as YYEEEE. CDR3 DNA: TGTGCCAGCAGCTGGGGACCGGGACAGAAAGAGACCCAGTACTTC. Protein: CASSWGPGQKETQYF.

V usage is TRBV4-2 and J usage is TRBJ1-5; TRBD1 matches at 9 bases. The germline V gene has CDR1 LGHNA and CDR2 YNFKEQ. This CDR3 is 15 amino acids long. After removal of 3 bases from V and 7 bases from J, the junction contained 7 bases not matched to a gene. The chain's CDR3 is CASSQGTGLDQPQHF. DNA of the CDR3: TGTGCCAGCAGCCAGGGGACAGGGTTGGACCAGCCCCAGCATTTT.

The chain couples TRBV15 to TRBJ2-5; D not certain. This CDR3 spans 14 amino acids. Germline lookup yields CDR1 LNHNV and CDR2 YYDKDF (reference sequence). V was pared by 0 bases and J by 5 bases, with 10 bases between. The CDR3: CATSRDPGGETQYF. The CDR3 DNA reads TGTGCCACCAGCAGAGATCCGGGTGGCGAGACCCAGTACTTC. Full variable domain (outside the CDR3, taken from reference TRBV15 and TRBJ2-5): DAMVIQNPRYQVTQFGKPVTLSCSQTLNHNVMYWYQQKSSQAPKLLFHYYDKDFNNEADTPDNFQSRRPNTSFCFLDIRSPGLGDTAMYLCATSRDPGGETQYFGPGTRLLVL.

This clonotype was seen a few times. This chain joins TRBV15 and TRBJ2-7; D remains ambiguous. The germline V gene encodes CDR1 LNHNV and CDR2 YYDKDF (reference sequence). Trimming stripped 0 bases from V and 7 bases from J, with 16 bases between. The CDR3 is made up of 15 amino acids. CDR3 nucleotide sequence: TGTGCCACCAGCAGAGACAGCATCGACGTGGGGGAGCAGTACTTC. Translation gives CATSRDSIDVGEQYF.

There are many counts of this clonotype. This chain uses TRBV7-9 with TRBJ2-1; 7 nucleotides agree with TRBD1. Unmatched junction bases numbered 7, after V lost 5 bases and J lost 9 bases. Germline V gives CDR1 SEHNR, CDR2 FQNEAQ (reference sequence). CDR3 length equals 13 residues. Here the CDR3 DNA reads TGTGCCAGCAGCGTAGACAGGGTCGGTGAGCAGTTCTTC. Its protein is CASSVDRVGEQFF. The full variable domain, rest sourced from reference TRBV7-9 and TRBJ2-1, is DTGVSQNPRHKITKRGQNVTFRCDPISEHNRLYWYRQTLGQGPEFLTYFQNEAQLEKSRLLSDRFSAERPKGSFSTLEIQRTEQGDSAMYLCASSVDRVGEQFFGPGTRLTVL.

The chain links TRBV10-3 to TRBJ2-7; D may be TRBD1 or TRBD2 (6 bases each). The CDR3 is made up of 18 amino acids. Germline V gene sequence: CDR1 ENHRY, CDR2 SYGVKD. Trimming left V 4 bases short and J 3 bases short, with 25 bases between. The chain's CDR3 is CAISGRGTKGLGNYEQYF. The CDR3 nucleotides read TGTGCCATCAGTGGACGGGGGACAAAGGGTTTAGGGAACTACGAGCAGTACTTC.

The chain combines TRBV4-2 with TRBJ2-3, with 13 bases identical to TRBD2. CDR1 LGHNA and CDR2 YNFKEQ come from the germline V gene. The CDR3 covers 18 residues. Germline trimming cut 4 bases from V and 0 bases from J; bases unmatched to any gene: 7. The CDR3, as DNA: TGTGCCAGCAGCCGCGTGACTAGCGGGGGGCCTAGCACAGATACGCAGTATTTT. Amino acids: CASSRVTSGGPSTDTQYF.

This clonotype has a handful of counts. V is TRBV12-3 or TRBV12-4 and J is TRBJ2-7; D gene unclear. V shed 5 bases and J shed 4 bases, with 15 bases lying between them. This CDR3 region has 14 residues. The CDR3 loop is CASSKTNTFYEQYF. Here the CDR3 DNA reads TGTGCCAGCAGTAAGACAAATACCTTTTACGAGCAGTACTTC.

This clonotype came up once. The gene calls are TRBV2 and TRBJ2-3, with 7 bases fitting TRBD1. The CDR3 totals 15 residues. The germline V gene encodes CDR1 SNHLY and CDR2 FYNNEI. V lost 1 base, J lost 2 bases, and 3 bases stayed unmatched. DNA of the CDR3: TGTGCCAGCAGTGAAGGCAGGGGGTTCACAGATACGCAGTATTTT. It encodes CASSEGRGFTDTQYF.

This chain joins TRBV18 and TRBJ2-5, with TRBD2 identical over 9 bases. This CDR3 region has 14 residues. Germline CDR1 KGHSH, CDR2 LQKENI. V gave up 3 bases and J gave up 5 bases; unmatched junction bases: 4. CDR3 sequence reads: CASSPPSGAETQYF. The DNA of the CDR3 is TGTGCCAGCTCACCGCCTAGCGGGGCCGAGACCCAGTACTTC.

In this sample, this clonotype turned up a few times. The chain recombines TRBV2 with TRBJ2-1; D remains ambiguous. V dropped 5 bases and J dropped 3 bases, with 14 bases sitting between them. The V gene's germline CDR1 is SNHLY and CDR2 FYNNEI. The CDR3 totals 15 residues. The CDR3 loop is CASSKSPALYNEQFF. The CDR3 nucleotides are TGTGCCAGCAGTAAGAGCCCTGCTCTCTACAATGAGCAGTTCTTC.

V usage is TRBV6-5 and J usage is TRBJ2-7, with D possibly called TRBD1 or TRBD2 (5 bases each). The CDR3 contains 15 residues. Trimming left V 3 bases short and J 3 bases short, with 15 bases between. Germline V CDR1 and CDR2: MNHEY, SVGAGI. Here the CDR3 reads CASSYGLGVIYEQYF. In DNA, the CDR3 is TGTGCCAGCAGTTATGGTCTGGGGGTGATCTACGAGCAGTACTTC.

The V call is TRBV24-1, the J call TRBJ2-2; 8 nucleotides match TRBD1. The germline V gene has CDR1 KGHDR and CDR2 SFDVKD. The trim removed 3 bases at V and 3 bases at J, leaving 8 bases unmatched. This CDR3 comprises 17 residues. The CDR3 loop reads CATSDPSLRGHTGELFF. The CDR3 nucleotides read TGTGCCACCAGTGATCCAAGCCTCAGGGGGCACACCGGGGAGCTGTTTTTT.

This clonotype was counted only a few times. V is TRBV20-1 and J is TRBJ2-5; 7 bases are shared with TRBD2. CDR1 DFQATT and CDR2 SNEGSKA come from the germline V gene (reference sequence). V lost 5 bases to trimming and J lost 0 bases; unmatched junction nucleotides: 6. The CDR3 extends over 14 amino acids. The CDR3 is CSAPVGGNQETQYF. The CDR3, as DNA: TGCAGTGCTCCCGTGGGGGGGAACCAAGAGACCCAGTACTTC.